This is a list of T cell receptor beta chains from one sample in a study of vaccination effects on CD4 cells after COVID-19. Some clones are missing from TCRdb's copy, which holds only in-frame ones; the method was immunoSEQ multiplex PCR. The sample has about 57,000 clones; about four fifths are singletons. Their recognized antigens are unknown. The source was CD4+ T cells from PBMCs cultured without peptide, collected after COVID-19 vaccination. The receptor set was obtained from a human donor who received a COVID-19 vaccine. The CDR3 runs from the conserved cysteine through the conserved F or W. Each record gives: D gene, V gene, J gene, clone size, CDR3 DNA, CDR3 protein. D genes are given only for firm matches. Only some rows state a clone size, as once, few, many or a class for expanded clones.

NA,TRBV5-4,TRBJ2-3,NA,TGTGCCAGCAGCCCGGAAACAGGGAATTACCAGTATTTT,CASSPETGNYQYF
TRBD1,TRBV4-1,TRBJ2-2,NA,TGCGCCAGCAGCCAACCCGGGACAGGGCAGGGCGGGGAGCTGTTTTTT,CASSQPGTGQGGELFF
NA,TRBV7-2,TRBJ2-2,NA,TGTGCCAGCTCCCCTGGGCGGGACAACCCTAGATTCAACACCGGGGAGCTGTTTTTT,CASSPGRDNPRFNTGELFF
TRBD1,TRBV11-2,TRBJ2-2,few,TGTGCCAGCAGCACCTATCGTGGTCGGGACAGTCGCACCGGGGAGCTGTTTTTT,CASSTYRGRDSRTGELFF
NA,TRBV6-5,TRBJ1-1,NA,TGTGCCAGCAGTTCGAGGGGAGGGAACACTGAAGCTTTCTTT,CASSSRGGNTEAFF
NA,TRBV3-1/TRBV3-2,TRBJ1-3,NA,TGTGCCAGCAGCCAAGTGCCGGGAGGAAACACCATATATTTT,CASSQVPGGNTIYF
TRBD2,TRBV7-2,TRBJ2-7,NA,TGTGCCAGCAGCTTGACTAGCGGTGCCTACGAGCAGTACTTC,CASSLTSGAYEQYF
NA,TRBV6-1,TRBJ1-2,NA,TGTGCCAGCAGTGAATGGGGTAATTACGGCTACACCTTC,CASSEWGNYGYTF
NA,TRBV19,TRBJ1-3,NA,TGTGCCAGTAGCGGACTTCCCGGATCTGGAAACACCATATATTTT,CASSGLPGSGNTIYF
TRBD1,TRBV12-5,TRBJ2-1,NA,TGTGCTAGTGGGGCCGGGACAGGGGCTTCTAATGAGCAGTTCTTC,CASGAGTGASNEQFF
NA,TRBV14,TRBJ1-1,NA,TGTGCCAGCAGCCAGCAAATGAACACTGAAGCTTTCTTT,CASSQQMNTEAFF
TRBD1,TRBV7-9,TRBJ1-1,NA,TGTGCCAGCAGCTTAACCCCGAAGGTCTCAGGGGGGGAAACTGAAGCTTTCTTT,CASSLTPKVSGGETEAFF
NA,TRBV7-2,TRBJ2-2,NA,TGTGCCAGCAGCTTAAATACCGGGGAGCTGTTTTTT,CASSLNTGELFF
NA,TRBV25-1,TRBJ1-2,NA,TGTGCCAGCAGTGCCCAGAGATCCGGCTACACCTTC,CASSAQRSGYTF
TRBD2,TRBV7-2,TRBJ2-1,few,TGTGCCAGCAGCTTAGCGTCGACTAGCGGGGGGAATGAGCAGTTCTTC,CASSLASTSGGNEQFF
TRBD2,TRBV7-3,TRBJ2-5,NA,TGTGCCAGCAGCTTAAGCGGGGGGGGGACCCAGTACTTC,CASSLSGGGTQYF
NA,TRBV7-9,TRBJ2-6,NA,TGTGCCAGCAGCTTGGGCCAGGGTAAGAGTACCTCTGGGGCCAACGTCCTGACTTTC,CASSLGQGKSTSGANVLTF
NA,TRBV7-2,TRBJ2-7,NA,TGTGCCAGCAGCCCCAGAATAGTTTTGGGCGAGCAGTACTTC,CASSPRIVLGEQYF
NA,TRBV5-5,TRBJ2-1,NA,TGTGCCAGCAGTTATGTCGACAATGAGCAGTTCTTC,CASSYVDNEQFF
NA,TRBV6-2/TRBV6-3,TRBJ2-3,NA,TGTGCCAGCAGTTACGGGGACCACGACACAGATACGCAGTATTTT,CASSYGDHDTDTQYF
TRBD1,TRBV7-2,TRBJ1-6,NA,TGTGCCAGCAGCCCGCAGACAGGGAGACCCCTCCACTTT,CASSPQTGRPLHF
NA,TRBV7-2,TRBJ1-3,few,TGTGCCAGCAGCCAAGGGCAGGGGCGGGCTGGAAACACCATATATTTT,CASSQGQGRAGNTIYF
TRBD1,TRBV10-1,TRBJ1-1,NA,TGCGCCAGCAGTGTGGACAGGGGAACTATGAACACTGAAGCTTTCTTT,CASSVDRGTMNTEAFF
NA,TRBV6-5,TRBJ1-5,NA,TGTGCCAGCAGTCGTAACAGGGTTGGAAATCAGCCCCAGCATTTT,CASSRNRVGNQPQHF
NA,TRBV3-1/TRBV3-2,TRBJ2-1,NA,TGTGCCAGCAGCCCATCCAGCGGCTCCTACAATGAGCAGTTCTTC,CASSPSSGSYNEQFF
NA,TRBV18,TRBJ1-1,NA,TGTGCCAGCTCACCACCGATGGGACCCTCAGCGGGCACTGAAGCTTTCTTT,CASSPPMGPSAGTEAFF
TRBD2,TRBV24-1,TRBJ2-1,few,TGTGCCACCAGTGACCCTAGCGGACCCAACGGCAATGAGCAGTTCTTC,CATSDPSGPNGNEQFF
NA,TRBV21-1,TRBJ2-7,NA,TGTGCCAGCAGCAAAGGGGGGGGTTTCTTC,CASSKGGGFF
NA,TRBV7-9,TRBJ1-2,NA,TGTGCCAGCAGCTTGGGCGGGTCGACGTATGGCTACACCTTC,CASSLGGSTYGYTF
TRBD1,TRBV7-9,TRBJ1-1,NA,TGTGCCAGCAGCTGGAGAGGACAGGACGAAGCTTTCTTT,CASSWRGQDEAFF
NA,TRBV6-5,TRBJ1-2,NA,TGTGCCAGTCAAGGGGAGGACTATGGCTACACCTTC,CASQGEDYGYTF
TRBD2,TRBV29-1,TRBJ2-1,NA,TGCAGCGTTGGGCGCGGGGGTAGGGACAATGAGCAGTTCTTC,CSVGRGGRDNEQFF
NA,TRBV4-2,TRBJ2-5,NA,TGTGCCAGCAGCCAAGGGACGTGGGAGACCCAGTACTTC,CASSQGTWETQYF
TRBD1,TRBV6-1,TRBJ1-5,once,TGTGCCAGCAGTGGCAGGGGGCTGATTAGCAATCAGCCCCAGCATTTT,CASSGRGLISNQPQHF
TRBD2,TRBV2,TRBJ2-5,few,TGTGCCAGCAGCCTTGGAAGCGGGGTGGAGACCCAGTACTTC,CASSLGSGVETQYF
NA,TRBV29-1,TRBJ1-3,NA,TGCAGCGGAACCACCTCTGGAAACACCATATATTTT,CSGTTSGNTIYF
TRBD1,TRBV18,TRBJ2-2,NA,TGTGCCAGCTCGTCCGGACAGGTCCGGACCGGGGAGCTGTTTTTT,CASSSGQVRTGELFF
NA,TRBV5-6,TRBJ1-1,NA,TGTGCCAGCAGCTTGGCCCGGGGTGAAGCTTTCTTT,CASSLARGEAFF
TRBD1,TRBV3-1/TRBV3-2,TRBJ2-2,NA,TGTGCCAGCAGCCTTCCGGGACAGCCTTACACCGGGGAGCTGTTTTTT,CASSLPGQPYTGELFF
NA,TRBV29-1,TRBJ2-3,NA,TGCAGCGTTGACACGGTCGTCGGGGCCGGAACAGATACGCAGTATTTT,CSVDTVVGAGTDTQYF
NA,TRBV2,TRBJ1-2,NA,TGTGCCAGCAGGGGGGAGGCCTATGGCTACACCTTC,CASRGEAYGYTF
NA,TRBV28,TRBJ2-1,NA,TGTGCCAGCATCCCCCTGCGGGATAGAGGCAATGAGCAGTTCTTC,CASIPLRDRGNEQFF
NA,TRBV6-5,TRBJ2-7,NA,TGTGCCAGCAGTACCACCCCGGGGCGATCGGGTGAGCAGTACTTC,CASSTTPGRSGEQYF
TRBD2,TRBV7-9,TRBJ2-7,few,TGTGCCAGCAGCGCCGGGACTACCTACGAGCAGTACTTC,CASSAGTTYEQYF
TRBD1,TRBV18,TRBJ1-5,once,TGTGCCAGCTCACCGAATGGACAGGGCCTAAATCAGCCCCAGCATTTT,CASSPNGQGLNQPQHF
TRBD1,TRBV6-5,TRBJ2-7,NA,TGTGCCAGCAGTTTCCGACAGGGGACTCTCTACGAGCAGTACTTC,CASSFRQGTLYEQYF
NA,TRBV13,TRBJ1-6,NA,TGTGCCAGCAGCTTAGGCCACAGGGCCCAGGCCTATAATTCACCCCTCCACTTT,CASSLGHRAQAYNSPLHF
NA,TRBV11-2,TRBJ1-5,NA,TGTGCCAGCAGCTCATCAGAGGGACCGGGGAATCAGCCCCAGCATTTT,CASSSSEGPGNQPQHF